Listed here is a single T cell receptor beta chain. What it binds is not known. This entry comes from a study of shared clonotypes between healthy human individuals. Study-wide points: Only blood was sampled, and tissue TCR repertoires likely differ from blood ones.

In the naive CD8 group, cells lacked CD45RO and were positively selected for CCR7, so terminally differentiated effector memory CD45RA+ cells were left out. CDR3 length equals 15 residues. CDR1 is GTSNPN, CDR2 SVGIG, per germline (reference sequence). Trimming removed 0 bases at V and 3 bases at J, with 9 bases between. Clones were read by immunoSEQ multiplex PCR, and TCRdb kept only the in-frame ones, dropping some. This table holds under 1 million clones, 80% to 95% found once. The source material was naive CD8+ T cells sorted from blood. The chain joins TRBV30 to TRBJ1-6; D ambiguous. This sequence originates from a man aged 30-40 years in good health. The DNA of the CDR3 is TGTGCCTGGAGTGTAAAAGGATTCTATAATTCACCCCTCCACTTT. It is translated as CAWSVKGFYNSPLHF.